This TCR beta chain was documented in a study of cytomegalovirus exposure and HLA in healthy donors. Findings and limits, study-wide: As was reported, the HLA-A and HLA-B alleles of most subjects were accurately predicted from TCR beta sequences.

The CDR3 length is 18 residues. Germline assignment: CDR1 KGHSH and CDR2 LQKENI. The ends lost 6 bases at V and 7 bases at J; junction bases unmatched: 21. Note on this clone: The antigen is undetermined.

60 Vbeta and 13 Jbeta primers were used in PCR. Sequencing was performed with immunoSEQ multiplex PCR; in TCRdb, only in-frame clones are kept and a portion is missing. The table shows approximately 100,000 clones, with around three quarters occurring only once. The receptor comes from a man aged 55 to 70 in good health and CMV-seropositive. This rearrangement joins TRBV18 to TRBJ2-1; 7 bases are a match to TRBD1. Material: PBMCs. This chain's CDR3 is CASSADRASPPHTNEQFF. The CDR3 nucleotides read TGTGCCAGCTCGGCTGACAGGGCAAGTCCCCCCCACACAAATGAGCAGTTCTTC.